A selection of T cell receptor beta chains follows, all from one sample in a study of control samples from healthy donors and cancer patients. The protocol was immunoSEQ multiplex PCR, while the TCRdb copy is restricted to in-frame clones and leaves out a portion. The table has some 110,000 clones, nearly 95% seen once; the top ten hold roughly 2.7%. Source material: blood. The receptors come from a man aged 25-45 years in good health. CDR3s include the opening cysteine and the closing phenylalanine or tryptophan. A D gene is named only where the DNA matches it firmly. Clone size is stated in some rows and not others, as once, few, many or a class when expanded.

j_call v_call clone_size d_call cdr3_aa cdr3_nt
TRBJ2-5 TRBV2 - - CASREGEETQYF TGTGCCAGCCGCGAGGGCGAGGAGACCCAGTACTTC
TRBJ1-6 TRBV28 - - CASSSRRVSYNSPLHF TGTGCCAGCAGTTCCAGAAGGGTCTCCTATAATTCACCCCTCCACTTT
TRBJ2-1 TRBV18 - - CASSRASIEQFF TGTGCCAGCTCACGGGCCAGCATTGAGCAGTTCTTC
TRBJ2-7 TRBV2 - - CASIGGREEQYF TGTGCCAGCATCGGGGGCCGAGAGGAGCAGTACTTC
TRBJ1-1 TRBV6-5 - TRBD1 CASSLDRGLNTEAFF TGTGCCAGCAGTCTGGACAGGGGATTGAACACTGAAGCTTTCTTT
TRBJ2-5 TRBV6-5 - - CASSPTGKETQYF TGTGCCAGCAGTCCCACAGGGAAAGAGACCCAGTACTTC
TRBJ1-2 TRBV6-4 - - CASSDGREYGYTF TGTGCCAGCAGTGACGGCAGGGAGTATGGCTACACCTTC
TRBJ1-6 TRBV5-8 - - CASSLRGPLKSDSPLHF TGTGCCAGCAGCTTGCGGGGGCCGTTGAAATCAGACTCACCCCTCCACTTT
TRBJ1-3 TRBV15 - - CATSRDQGSGNTIYF TGTGCCACCAGCAGAGACCAGGGCTCTGGAAACACCATATATTTT
TRBJ2-3 TRBV11-2 once - CASSLVPDTQYF TGTGCCAGCAGCTTAGTACCAGATACGCAGTATTTT
TRBJ2-2 TRBV6-5 - - CASSRAGTGELFF TGTGCCAGCAGCCGGGCGGGCACCGGGGAGCTGTTTTTT
TRBJ2-5 TRBV4-2 - - CASSQEVGETQYF TGTGCCAGCAGCCAAGAAGTAGGGGAGACCCAGTACTTC
TRBJ2-5 TRBV19 - TRBD2 CASSIGTRRETQYF TGTGCCAGTAGTATAGGGACTAGACGAGAGACCCAGTACTTC
TRBJ2-2 TRBV14 - - CASSLTGPHTGELFF TGTGCCAGCAGCCTCACAGGGCCACACACCGGGGAGCTGTTTTTT
TRBJ1-3 TRBV6-5 - - CASRLRESIYF TGTGCCAGCAGACTCCGGGAGTCCATATATTTT
TRBJ2-3 TRBV25-1 - - CASSDTGVDYTDTQYF TGTGCCAGCAGTGATACAGGGGTGGACTATACAGATACGCAGTATTTT
TRBJ2-5 TRBV12-3/TRBV12-4 once - CASSPFMETQYF TGTGCCAGCAGTCCCTTTATGGAGACCCAGTACTTC
TRBJ2-7 TRBV7-9 - TRBD1 CASSFKGATPYEQYF TGTGCCAGCAGCTTCAAGGGGGCGACCCCCTACGAGCAGTACTTC
TRBJ2-5 TRBV10-3 once - CAISEGETQYF TGTGCCATCAGTGAGGGAGAGACCCAGTACTTC
TRBJ1-2 TRBV7-9 - - CASTRDGRNYGYTF TGTGCCAGCACCAGGGATGGCCGAAACTATGGCTACACCTTC
TRBJ2-2 TRBV4-1 - TRBD2 CATSGGGELFF TGCGCCACTAGCGGGGGCGGGGAGCTGTTTTTT
TRBJ1-4 TRBV7-9 - - CASSRRGLNNEKLFF TGTGCCAGCAGCCGTAGAGGGCTTAATAATGAAAAACTGTTTTTT
TRBJ1-2 TRBV19 once TRBD1 CASRTWTGGRYGYTF TGTGCCAGTAGGACTTGGACAGGTGGTCGTTATGGCTACACCTTC
TRBJ2-5 TRBV30 - - CAWSVLWSEETQYF TGTGCCTGGAGTGTACTGTGGAGCGAAGAGACCCAGTACTTC
TRBJ2-1 TRBV7-9 - TRBD2 CASSFGGQTGTSGGPEFF TGTGCCAGCAGCTTTGGGGGCCAAACTGGGACTAGCGGGGGCCCGGAGTTCTTC
TRBJ2-3 TRBV6-5 - TRBD2 CASSSTKRGGIDTQYF TGTGCCAGCAGTTCCACTAAGCGGGGGGGCATAGATACGCAGTATTTT
TRBJ1-5 TRBV5-1 few - CASSFTGSSNQPQHF TGCGCCAGCAGCTTTACAGGGTCTAGCAATCAGCCCCAGCATTTT
TRBJ2-1 TRBV28 once - CASSSYSPNAPGEQFF TGTGCCAGCAGTTCTTACTCCCCGAACGCCCCGGGTGAGCAGTTCTTC
TRBJ1-2 TRBV9 - - CASSYSRETSANYGYTF TGTGCCAGCAGCTATAGTAGGGAAACCTCCGCTAACTATGGCTACACCTTC
TRBJ2-2 TRBV7-9 - - CAILGGGTLVNTGELFF TGTGCCATCTTGGGGGGCGGGACCCTCGTTAACACCGGGGAGCTGTTTTTT
TRBJ2-3 TRBV28 - - CASSQMPDTQYF TGTGCCAGCAGTCAAATGCCAGATACGCAGTATTTT
TRBJ1-3 TRBV19 - - CASSNLKLPGNTIYF TGTGCCAGTAGTAATTTGAAGCTACCGGGAAACACCATATATTTT
TRBJ2-5 TRBV19 - TRBD1 CASSWTGGKRETQYF TGTGCCAGTAGCTGGACAGGGGGCAAGCGAGAGACCCAGTACTTC
TRBJ1-2 TRBV12-3/TRBV12-4 - - CASSATALYGYTF TGTGCCAGCAGTGCGACCGCGCTGTATGGCTACACCTTC
TRBJ2-5 TRBV6-1 once - CASSEGQTQYF TGTGCCAGCAGTGAAGGACAGACCCAGTACTTC